These T cell receptor beta chains were read from a single sample in a study of blood T cells in healthy people across ages. Each CDR3 protein gets one entry after TCRdb re-called the 5' RACE reads with MiXCR. This sample has under 700,000 distinct CDR3 sequences, with around 24% found just once. The same specimen was also included in a second study, on T cells of mothers and their children.

What was sequenced was blood. Source of these receptors: a boy between 10 and 17 years old in good health. Both conserved end residues are part of each CDR3. Fields, in order: clone size, D gene, J gene, V gene, CDR3 protein, CDR3 DNA. A D gene is named only where the DNA matches it firmly. Clone size is given for some rows only: seen once, a few or many times, or a class if the clone is expanded.

>NA|TRBD2|TRBJ2-1|TRBV29-1
CSAEGTSGGSSYNEQFF
TGCAGCGCAGAGGGAACTAGCGGGGGAAGCTCCTACAATGAGCAGTTCTTC
>NA|NA|TRBJ2-3|TRBV11-1
CASETRLTDTQYF
TGTGCCTCGGAGACCAGGCTCACAGATACGCAGTATTTT
>NA|NA|TRBJ2-1|TRBV5-1
CASGPPLSSYNEQFF
TGCGCCAGCGGACCCCCCCTGAGCTCCTACAATGAGCAGTTCTTC
>few|TRBD2|TRBJ2-3|TRBV13
CASSLEWLAGITDTQYF
TGTGCCAGCAGCTTAGAATGGCTAGCGGGGATCACAGATACGCAGTATTTT
>NA|NA|TRBJ1-5|TRBV19
CASRPSGTLSNQPQHF
TGTGCCAGTAGGCCAAGCGGGACACTAAGCAATCAGCCCCAGCATTTT
>few|NA|TRBJ2-3|TRBV9
CASSPTTGADTQYF
TGTGCCAGCAGCCCGACTACCGGGGCAGATACGCAGTATTTT
>few|NA|TRBJ2-3|TRBV20-1
CSASRAGSTDTQYF
TGCAGTGCTAGTCGGGCGGGAAGCACAGATACGCAGTATTTT
>NA|TRBD1|TRBJ2-1|TRBV7-9
CASSSTDRVPYNEQFF
TGTGCCAGCAGCTCGACGGACAGGGTTCCCTACAATGAGCAGTTCTTC
>few|TRBD2|TRBJ2-1|TRBV28
CASSSHKRESSYNEQFF
TGTGCCAGCAGTTCACATAAGCGGGAAAGCTCCTACAATGAGCAGTTCTTC
>NA|NA|TRBJ2-2|TRBV4-1
CASSQGRNTGELFF
TGCGCCAGCAGCCAAGGGAGGAACACCGGGGAGCTGTTTTTT
>few|NA|TRBJ1-2|TRBV27
CASSLGPGDGYTF
TGTGCCAGCAGTTTAGGCCCTGGGGATGGCTACACCTTC
>once|NA|TRBJ1-1|TRBV6-2/TRBV6-3
CASSYSRIKNTEAFF
TGTGCCAGCAGTTACTCGAGGATCAAGAACACTGAAGCTTTCTTT